This TCR beta chain derives from a study of spatial heterogeneity in lung cancer. Study information: PBMC samples from follow-up, where available, were sequenced a median of approximately 24 months after resection.

Every cDNA TCR molecule received its own unique molecular identifier. TCRdb reanalysed the 5' RACE reads using MiXCR and keeps one entry per CDR3 protein. The profile shows around 110,000 distinct CDR3 sequences, less than 15% of them singletons. CDR1 is SEHNR and CDR2 is FQNEAQ in the germline V gene (reference sequence). V dropped 1 base and J dropped 4 bases, with 13 bases sitting between them. The CDR3 loop spans 15 amino acids. Stated time point: blood at routine non-recurrence follow-up after resection. Whole RNA was taken from tumor, nontumor lung or frozen PBMC; it was then sequenced unsorted.

The sample was PBMCs, taken at follow-up. The sequence derives from a male donor with early-stage non-small cell lung cancer. This chain joins TRBV7-9 and TRBJ2-5, with D possibly matching TRBD2 (6 bases). CDR3 in amino acids: CASSLVPSASETQYF. CDR3 bases: TGTGCCAGCAGCTTAGTTCCTAGCGCATCAGAGACCCAGTACTTC.